This note documents a single T cell receptor beta chain sequence. These data belong to a study of blood T cell repertoires in COVID-19. Sequenced by immunoSEQ multiplex PCR; TCRdb stores in-frame clones only, minus some. Altogether some 260,000 clones are present, roughly 84% being singletons, with the ten largest covering roughly 3.1%. Sequencing input: peripheral blood. The sequence derives from a woman under 30 with acute or convalescent COVID-19.

The chain's CDR3 is CASSLQAGNEKLFF. The CDR3 region has the DNA TGTGCCAGCAGCTTGCAGGCAGGCAATGAAAAACTGTTTTTT. This chain connects TRBV5-4 to TRBJ1-4; D is unclear. With 1 base removed from V and 5 bases from J, the gap between germline ends came to 9 bases. The CDR3 sequence is 14 residues long. Germline lookup yields CDR1 SGHNT and CDR2 YYREEE (reference sequence).